This T cell receptor beta chain originates from a study of CD8 T cells in ankylosing spondylitis. Study-wide results and caveats: Prior work had noted some motif variants in reactive arthritis blood and synovial fluid. Within ankylosing spondylitis blood, a TCR beta motif made up of under 10 highly homologous variants appeared to be characteristic.

TCRdb called the 5' RACE reads again in MiXCR, with one record for every CDR3 protein. Of roughly 700,000 distinct CDR3 sequences listed, under 20% are singletons. In the case of this clonotype: Its antigen remains unknown.

V was pared by 2 bases and J by 1 base, with 14 bases between. The germline CDR1 and CDR2 sequences are SEHNR and FQNEAQ (reference sequence). This CDR3 has 16 residues. The rearrangement joins TRBV7-9 to TRBJ1-1; the D gene is possibly TRBD1 (6 bases). Sequenced sample: blood, either unsorted or a sorted T cell fraction (not recorded which). The receptor's source is a male donor with ankylosing spondylitis. The CDR3 sequence is CASSLKPGAENTEAFF. The CDR3 DNA is TGTGCCAGCAGCTTAAAGCCAGGGGCGGAGAACACTGAAGCTTTCTTT. The variable domain in full, completed from reference TRBV7-9 and TRBJ1-1, reads DTGVSQNPRHKITKRGQNVTFRCDPISEHNRLYWYRQTLGQGPEFLTYFQNEAQLEKSRLLSDRFSAERPKGSFSTLEIQRTEQGDSAMYLCASSLKPGAENTEAFFGQGTRLTVV.